These 10 T cell receptor beta chains share one sample of origin, sequenced in a study of tumor-infiltrating lymphocytes in primary liver carcinoma. With 400 to 550 ng total RNA as template and a constant-region primer, TCR beta cDNA was made. Three rounds of nested multiplex PCR with slightly modified ARM-PCR produced TCR beta libraries. It was with TRBV1-TRBV30 forward primers and a C-beta reverse primer that the first two PCR rounds were run, at roughly 11 cycles each. TCRdb used MiXCR to reprocess the multiplex PCR reads, holding one entry per CDR3 protein. Of about 100,000 distinct CDR3 sequences listed, about 62% are singletons. The tissue used was unsorted bulk material of about 19-33 mg. RNA and DNA were co-extracted from it with the AllPrep DNA/RNA mini kit. The source material was liver tumor tissue from sampling region 2. Subset of the sample: tumor region T2, inferior pole. The receptor set was obtained from an older woman with primary liver carcinoma and hepatitis B virus infection.

For this clonotype: One end of the junction does not line up with germline, which may come from a read error. CDR3 DNA sequence: TGTGCCAGCAGTCTATTATCAGGGGGCGTAGAGACCCTGTACTTC. Amino acid sequence: CASSLLSGGVETLYF. The V and J genes are TRBV12-3 or TRBV12-4 and TRBJ2-5; 8 bases align to TRBD1. CDR3 size: 15 residues.

Note on this clonotype: This likely comes from a read error, as the CDR3 has no conserved phenylalanine or tryptophan at its end. Because the CDR3's place on the DNA is in doubt, the DNA is left out and the CDR3 is given as listed by TCRdb. The chain links TRBV11-2 to TRBJ2-7; TRBD2 is taken as the D call from the table, unchecked against the DNA. A total of 11 residues make up the CDR3, ends included. The germline V gene has CDR1 SGHAT and CDR2 FQNNGV. The CDR3 spells CANSSTCSLEY.

This clonotype occurred many times. The V and J genes are TRBV5-1 and TRBJ2-2; D is possibly TRBD1 (6 bases). The CDR3 contains 15 residues. Germline V CDR1 and CDR2: SGHRS, YFSETQ. The V and J ends lost 0 bases and 1 base respectively, with 7 bases between them. CDR3 coding DNA: TGCGCCAGCAGCTTGGAGACAGGGAACACCGGGGAGCTGTTTTTT. This sequence encodes CASSLETGNTGELFF.

This rearrangement joins TRBV11-2 to TRBJ2-3; 7 bases align to TRBD1. The CDR3 has 17 amino acids. CDR1 is SGHAT and CDR2 is FQNNGV in the germline V gene. The V and J ends lost 2 bases and 7 bases, in that order; junction bases with no gene match: 15. Written as DNA, the CDR3 is TGTGCCAGCAGCTTAAGGGGGCTAACGTACACGTCATATACGCAGTATTTT. Its translation: CASSLRGLTYTSYTQYF.

The J gene is TRBJ2-1, the V gene TRBV24-1, with 7 bases aligning to TRBD2. The CDR3 contains 17 residues. V gave up 5 bases and J gave up 4 bases; unmatched junction bases: 13. Germline V gene sequence: CDR1 KGHDR, CDR2 SFDVKD. The CDR3 loop reads CATSVGTSGTPYNEQFF. The CDR3 region has the DNA TGTGCCACCAGTGTTGGGACCAGCGGGACGCCTTACAATGAGCAGTTCTTC.

For this clonotype: Sequence at one end of the junction differs from germline and may be a read error. V is TRBV29-1 and J is TRBJ1-1; possible D gene TRBD1, 5 bases. This CDR3 comprises 14 residues. Germline-derived CDR1 and CDR2 are SQVTM and ANQGSEA. The CDR3 nucleotides read TGCAGGGTTATGACAGTAACGATGAACACTGAAGCTCTCTTT. It translates to CRVMTVTMNTEALF.

In the case of this clonotype: A much more abundant neighbour one base away suggests this may be a read error. The chain links TRBV13 to TRBJ2-7; D is uncertain. CDR3 length: 12 amino acids. Germline CDR1 and CDR2: PRHDT and FYEKMQ (reference sequence). CDR3 in amino acids: CVSSLGIYEQYF. CDR3 nucleotide sequence: TGTGTCAGCAGCTTAGGAATCTACGAGCAGTACTTC.

With respect to this clonotype: This may be a read error: a much more frequent sequence differs by one nucleotide. The chain links TRBV12-3 or TRBV12-4 to TRBJ1-4; D remains ambiguous. There are 15 residues in the CDR3. The CDR3 nucleotides read TGTGTCAGCAGTTTAGGGCGGTCGGCTAATGAAAAACTGTTTTTT. Translation gives CVSSLGRSANEKLFF.

This rearrangement joins TRBV11-3 to TRBJ2-1, with TRBD2 matching over 8 bases. CDR3 size: 15 residues. Germline values: CDR1 SGHNT, CDR2 YENEEA. V dropped 4 bases and J dropped 6; count of bases not matched to a gene: 8. The CDR3 spells CASSSRGSGINEQFF. The DNA for the CDR3 is TGTGCCAGCAGCTCTCGGGGTAGCGGGATCAATGAGCAGTTCTTC.

This chain links TRBV5-1 with TRBJ2-7; 9 bases are shared with TRBD2. V shed 4 bases and J 2 bases; nucleotides not matched to a gene: 10. Germline CDR1 reads SGHRS; CDR2 reads YFSETQ. The CDR3 loop spans 16 amino acids. CDR3 nucleotides: TGCGCCAGCAGCGGTCTGGGAGCGGGAGGACCCTACGAGCAGTACTTC. Translation gives CASSGLGAGGPYEQYF.